The entry that follows covers one TCR beta chain sequence. The data are from a study of OX40 agonist ivuxolimab in advanced cancers. Study-level information: Ivuxolimab, which is an agonistic anti-OX40 (CD134) antibody, was administered to the patients.

Germline CDR1 and CDR2: MNHNS and SASEGT. V shed 0 bases and J shed 3 bases, with 30 bases lying between them. This CDR3 is 21 amino acids long. The method was immunoSEQ multiplex PCR; TCRdb's version includes in-frame clones alone and lacks a portion of them. Of around 30,000 clones detected, 85% to 95% appear once; the ten largest clones hold 4% to 4.5%. J is TRBJ2-7 and V is TRBV6-1; D call uncertain. Specimen: CD4+ or CD8+ T cells sorted from blood, collected in a trial of the OX40 agonist ivuxolimab. This clonotype was sampled from an adult with an advanced solid tumor such as melanoma, head and neck, liver or kidney cancer. This CDR3 reads CASSEALRLQGSPRSNYEQYF. CDR3 coding DNA: TGTGCCAGCAGTGAAGCGCTTCGCCTTCAAGGGTCTCCCCGGTCCAACTACGAGCAGTACTTC.